This TCR beta chain was sequenced during a study of blood T cell repertoires in COVID-19. V gave up 3 bases and J gave up 5 bases, with 13 bases separating them. The length of the CDR3 is 14 residues. Germline CDR1 KGHSH, CDR2 LQKENI. Libraries were prepared by immunoSEQ multiplex PCR; TCRdb keeps only in-frame clonotypes and omits some of them. The sample lists about 280,000 clones; 89% were seen once. The source material was peripheral blood. The genes are TRBV18 and TRBJ1-2; D might be TRBD1 (6 bases). The receptor was derived from a woman aged 35 to 49 who had recovered from COVID-19. As DNA, the CDR3 is TGTGCCAGCTCACCCTCCTCAGGGGAATATGGCTACACCTTC. Protein: CASSPSSGEYGYTF.